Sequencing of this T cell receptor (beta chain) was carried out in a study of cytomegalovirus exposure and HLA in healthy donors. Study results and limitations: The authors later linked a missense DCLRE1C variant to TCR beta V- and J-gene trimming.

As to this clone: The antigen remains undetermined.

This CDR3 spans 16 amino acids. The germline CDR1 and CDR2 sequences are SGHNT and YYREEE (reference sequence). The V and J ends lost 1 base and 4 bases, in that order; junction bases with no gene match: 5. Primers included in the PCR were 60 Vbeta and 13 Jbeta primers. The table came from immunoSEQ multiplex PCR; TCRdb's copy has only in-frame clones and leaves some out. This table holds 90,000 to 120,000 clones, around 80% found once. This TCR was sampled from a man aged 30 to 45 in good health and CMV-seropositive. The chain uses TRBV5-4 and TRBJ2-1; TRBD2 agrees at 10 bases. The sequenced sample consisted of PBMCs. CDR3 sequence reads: CASSLSLAGLYNEQFF. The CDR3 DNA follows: TGTGCCAGCAGCTTGTCACTAGCGGGGCTGTACAATGAGCAGTTCTTC.